This T cell receptor (beta chain) was found in a study of OX40 agonist ivuxolimab in advanced cancers. The V gene lost 5 bases and the J gene lost 3 bases, with 13 bases spanning the gap. CDR1 and CDR2 (germline): LNHDA, SQIVND (reference sequence). The CDR3 length is 15 residues. Sequenced by immunoSEQ multiplex PCR; TCRdb stores in-frame clones only, minus some. The table includes around 86,000 clones, 93% detected once. The source was CD4+ or CD8+ T cells sorted from blood, collected in a trial of the OX40 agonist ivuxolimab. The clonotype comes from an adult with an advanced solid tumor such as melanoma, head and neck, liver or kidney cancer. The genes are TRBV19 and TRBJ2-2; D is ambiguous. CDR3 residues: CASSVVAGDTGELFF. The CDR3 region has the DNA TGTGCCAGTAGTGTAGTCGCTGGGGACACCGGGGAGCTGTTTTTT.